The rows below give T cell receptor beta chains drawn from one sample of a study of T cell responses to AZD1222 COVID-19 vaccine. Sequencing was performed with immunoSEQ multiplex PCR; in TCRdb, only in-frame clones are kept and a portion is missing. The profile shows about 100,000 clones, around 92% of them singletons. The sample consisted of peripheral blood, taken 28 days after the second AZD1222 dose. These receptors came from an adult who received the AZD1222 COVID-19 vaccine. Each CDR3 is given with its conserved first and last residue. Fields, in order: D gene, V gene, clone size, J gene, CDR3 protein, CDR3 DNA. A D gene is named only where the DNA matches it firmly. Expanded clones are given a class, and other clones once, few, many or no size at all.

>TRBD1|TRBV4-3|.|TRBJ1-2
CASSQDSGTGLNYGYTF
TGCGCCAGCAGCCAAGATTCCGGGACAGGCCTTAACTATGGCTACACCTTC
>.|TRBV3-1/TRBV3-2|.|TRBJ2-3
CASSYRDTNTDTQYF
TGTGCCAGCAGCTACCGGGACACCAACACAGATACGCAGTATTTT
>TRBD1|TRBV2|.|TRBJ1-1
CASSDGTELKAFF
TGTGCCAGCAGTGATGGGACAGAGCTTAAAGCTTTCTTT
>TRBD2|TRBV19|.|TRBJ2-1
CASSIGGGSSYNEQFF
TGTGCCAGTAGTATTGGCGGGGGAAGCTCCTACAATGAGCAGTTCTTC
>.|TRBV19|once|TRBJ2-6
CASRNLLSGANVLTF
TGTGCCAGTAGAAACCTTCTCTCTGGGGCCAACGTCCTGACTTTC
>TRBD1|TRBV6-2/TRBV6-3|.|TRBJ2-6
CASSYGQVVAGANVLTF
TGTGCCAGCAGTTACGGACAGGTAGTAGCTGGGGCCAACGTCCTGACTTTC
>TRBD1|TRBV5-6|.|TRBJ1-3
CASSRWDRFLSNTIYF
TGTGCCAGCAGCCGTTGGGACAGGTTTTTATCAAACACCATATATTTT
>.|TRBV6-1|.|TRBJ2-1
CASSEEGGKDEQFF
TGTGCCAGCAGTGAAGAAGGAGGGAAGGATGAGCAGTTCTTC
>.|TRBV12-3/TRBV12-4|.|TRBJ2-5
CASSASRETQYF
TGTGCCAGCAGTGCTAGCCGGGAGACCCAGTACTTC
>.|TRBV9|once|TRBJ2-2
CASSLRQDAGELFF
TGTGCCAGCAGCCTAAGACAGGACGCCGGGGAGCTGTTTTTT
>TRBD1|TRBV2|once|TRBJ1-4
CASSPEAGGYEKLFF
TGTGCCAGCAGTCCAGAGGCAGGGGGCTATGAAAAACTGTTTTTT
>.|TRBV4-1|.|TRBJ1-1
CASSQGSARTEAFF
TGCGCCAGCAGCCAAGGGTCAGCTAGGACTGAAGCTTTCTTT
>.|TRBV5-1|.|TRBJ2-3
CASSLEGGSTDTQYF
TGCGCCAGCAGCTTGGAGGGCGGTAGCACAGATACGCAGTATTTT
>.|TRBV5-4|.|TRBJ2-5
CASSPGETQYF
TGTGCCAGCAGCCCCGGAGAGACCCAGTACTTC
>TRBD1|TRBV3-1/TRBV3-2|.|TRBJ1-2
CASSHSGQEGSLYGYTF
TGTGCCAGCAGCCATAGCGGACAGGAGGGATCGCTCTATGGCTACACCTTC
>TRBD2|TRBV25-1|.|TRBJ2-7
CASSAASGTYEQYF
TGTGCCAGCAGTGCCGCTAGCGGGACATACGAGCAGTACTTC
>TRBD2|TRBV5-4|.|TRBJ2-5
CASSPGLAAFYPKETQYF
TGTGCCAGCAGCCCGGGACTAGCGGCATTTTACCCGAAAGAGACCCAGTACTTC
>.|TRBV6-5|.|TRBJ1-1
CASSLTGDTEAFF
TGTGCCAGCAGTCTGACAGGCGACACTGAAGCTTTCTTT
>.|TRBV4-1|.|TRBJ1-1
CASRQGRVSNTEAFF
TGCGCCAGCAGACAAGGAAGAGTTTCGAACACTGAAGCTTTCTTT
>.|TRBV3-1/TRBV3-2|.|TRBJ1-4
CASSRDRSEKLFF
TGTGCCAGCAGCCGTGACCGTTCGGAAAAACTGTTTTTT
>.|TRBV21-1|.|TRBJ2-3
CASSASRIPPGQSTTDTQYF
TGTGCCAGCAGCGCCAGCCGGATACCCCCGGGACAGAGTACCACAGATACGCAGTATTTT
>.|TRBV12-3/TRBV12-4|.|TRBJ2-5
CASSLVNGGTQYF
TGTGCCAGCAGTTTAGTGAACGGGGGGACCCAGTACTTC
>TRBD1|TRBV6-6|once|TRBJ2-7
CASSYHGTGQYF
TGTGCCAGCAGTTACCACGGGACAGGGCAGTACTTC
>.|TRBV5-4|.|TRBJ1-1
CASSILTENEAFF
TGTGCCAGCAGCATCTTGACAGAAAATGAAGCTTTCTTT
>.|TRBV20-1|.|TRBJ2-7
CSASLITGTSYEQYF
TGCAGTGCTAGTTTGATCACTGGAACCTCCTACGAGCAGTACTTC
>TRBD1|TRBV12-3/TRBV12-4|few|TRBJ1-2
CASGGQGRSGYTF
TGTGCCAGCGGGGGACAGGGGCGCTCTGGCTACACCTTC
>.|TRBV7-9|few|TRBJ1-2
CASSHVRVSYGYTF
TGTGCCAGCAGCCACGTCCGGGTGTCCTATGGCTACACCTTC
>.|TRBV27|once|TRBJ1-4
CASRGGGGVFVEKLFF
TGTGCCAGCAGGGGGGGCGGAGGGGTCTTTGTTGAAAAACTGTTTTTT
>TRBD1|TRBV19|.|TRBJ1-2
CASTNTGGYGYTF
TGTGCCAGTACCAATACAGGGGGCTATGGCTACACCTTC
>.|TRBV7-2|.|TRBJ1-2
CASSRQQGIGGYTF
TGTGCCAGCAGCCGCCAGCAGGGGATAGGGGGCTACACCTTC
>TRBD2|TRBV19|.|TRBJ2-1
CASSISSGRGNEQFF
TGTGCCAGTAGTATATCTAGCGGGAGGGGCAATGAGCAGTTCTTC
>.|TRBV5-1|.|TRBJ1-3
CASSPGTHRGSGNTIYF
TGCGCCAGCAGCCCTGGGACTCACAGAGGCTCTGGAAACACCATATATTTT
>TRBD2|TRBV5-1|.|TRBJ2-3
CASSPSGGAADTQYF
TGCGCCAGCAGCCCTAGCGGGGGGGCCGCAGATACGCAGTATTTT
>.|TRBV29-1|once|TRBJ1-1
CSVEVGSGETEAFF
TGCAGCGTTGAAGTGGGCTCGGGGGAAACTGAAGCTTTCTTT
>.|TRBV7-2|.|TRBJ2-3
CASSLRPLSPTDTQYF
TGTGCCAGCAGCTTACGCCCCCTCTCCCCCACAGATACGCAGTATTTT
>.|TRBV27|.|TRBJ1-2
CASSLSGLLGYTF
TGTGCCAGCAGTTTATCGGGACTCCTTGGCTACACCTTC
>.|TRBV5-1|.|TRBJ2-2
CASSLSGQSNTGELFF
TGCGCCAGCAGCTTGAGCGGGCAGTCGAACACCGGGGAGCTGTTTTTT
>.|TRBV14|.|TRBJ1-1
CASSLTTARGTEAFF
TGTGCCAGCAGCCTTACGACAGCCCGAGGGACTGAAGCTTTCTTT
>.|TRBV20-1|.|TRBJ2-1
CSVAETDEQFF
TGCAGTGTGGCGGAGACGGATGAGCAGTTCTTC
>TRBD1|TRBV5-4|once|TRBJ2-1
CASSIRTGWDEQFF
TGTGCCAGCAGCATCCGGACAGGTTGGGATGAGCAGTTCTTC
>.|TRBV4-2|.|TRBJ2-1
CASSQDRTLSYNEQFF
TGTGCCAGCAGCCAAGATCGTACTCTCTCCTACAATGAGCAGTTCTTC
>.|TRBV5-4|once|TRBJ1-2
CASSLEWAGGDYGYTF
TGTGCCAGCAGCTTGGAGTGGGCCGGGGGAGACTATGGCTACACCTTC
>TRBD2|TRBV18|once|TRBJ2-1
CASSPTSGASYNEQFF
TGTGCCAGCTCACCGACTAGCGGAGCCTCCTACAATGAGCAGTTCTTC
>.|TRBV30|once|TRBJ1-1
CAWITQANTEAFF
TGTGCCTGGATTACCCAGGCGAACACTGAAGCTTTCTTT
>TRBD1|TRBV10-1|.|TRBJ1-3
CATYADRENYTIYF
TGCGCCACCTATGCCGACAGGGAGAATTACACCATATATTTT
>.|TRBV18|once|TRBJ2-2
CASSPPTGTGELFF
TGTGCCAGCTCACCACCCACAGGGACCGGGGAGCTGTTTTTT
>TRBD1|TRBV7-9|.|TRBJ2-7
CASSLTTGREQYF
TGTGCCAGCAGCTTAACGACAGGGCGGGAGCAGTACTTC
>.|TRBV7-2|.|TRBJ2-3
CASSLSGRADTQYF
TGTGCCAGCAGCTTAAGCGGGCGGGCAGATACGCAGTATTTT
>.|TRBV9|.|TRBJ1-3
CASSPGLGNTIYF
TGTGCCAGCAGCCCCGGATTGGGAAACACCATATATTTT
>.|TRBV18|.|TRBJ2-7
CASSPAGQGTYEQYF
TGTGCCAGCTCACCGGCTGGCCAGGGGACCTACGAGCAGTACTTC
>.|TRBV21-1|.|TRBJ2-1
CASTKRPGTSGIGNEQFF
TGTGCCAGCACCAAAAGGCCTGGGACTAGCGGGATAGGCAATGAGCAGTTCTTC
>TRBD2|TRBV5-1|once|TRBJ2-1
CASSSGLADYNEQFF
TGCGCCAGCAGCTCAGGACTAGCGGATTACAATGAGCAGTTCTTC
>TRBD1|TRBV4-3|.|TRBJ2-7
CASSHPGGAYEQYF
TGCGCCAGCAGCCATCCAGGGGGCGCCTACGAGCAGTACTTC
>.|TRBV11-2|.|TRBJ1-2
CASSLSGSLHGYTF
TGTGCCAGCAGCTTATCCGGGTCTCTTCATGGCTACACCTTC